This TCR beta chain emerged from a study of T cell responses to AZD1222 COVID-19 vaccine. Regarding the study as a whole: There were repertoire samples only from the period after the peak T cell response. Spike-spanning, vaccine-associated CD4 TCRs were dominant at 160-218 and 743-854. Females outnumbered males among donors, who were mostly white British; clonal diversity was possibly underestimated. Spike-specific TCR breadth and depth rose after two AZD1222 doses.

TCRdb keeps only in-frame clones here, not all; method: immunoSEQ multiplex PCR. Among 90,000 to 100,000 clones, 85% to 90% were seen once, and the ten largest hold around 3.5%. CDR3 length equals 15 residues. V trimming: 5 bases; J trimming: 8 bases; junction bases outside the gene matches: 12. In germline, CDR1 is MNHEY, CDR2 SVGAGI. Worth noting for this clone: What it binds is unknown.

This chain uses TRBV6-5 with TRBJ1-2; 9 bases line up with TRBD1. The material sequenced was peripheral blood, taken on day 0 of AZD1222 vaccination. The clonotype was recovered from an adult in good health. CDR3 residues: CASSQQGASLWGYTF. DNA for the CDR3: TGTGCCAGCAGTCAACAGGGGGCGAGTTTGTGGGGCTACACCTTC.